These T cell receptor beta chains were read from a single sample in a study of CD8+ T cells in alopecia areata. TCRdb's table, derived via immunoSEQ multiplex PCR, lists solely in-frame clones and lacks some. The data hold about 190,000 clones, with over 60% observed a single time. This specimen was CD4+ T cells sorted from blood, taken at week 4, from a patient treated with tofacitinib. These receptors all stem from a human donor with alopecia areata. Both conserved end residues are trimmed from each CDR3.

J gene	V gene	CDR3 protein
TRBJ2-7	TRBV6-5	ATSRGGAGGDEQY
TRBJ2-1	TRBV19	ASSPLGQGDNEQF
TRBJ2-6	TRBV5-1	ASSQQASGANVLT
TRBJ2-3	TRBV7-8	ASKGGNPTSTDTQY
TRBJ2-2	TRBV29-1	SVEIQEAGELF
TRBJ2-3	TRBV7-8	ASSSLGQGRRTDTQY
TRBJ2-1	TRBV19	ASSASGTSADEQF
TRBJ1-6	TRBV5-4	ASSWGQGNSPLH
TRBJ1-6	TRBV4-3	ASSQDRGISYNSPLH
TRBJ2-1	TRBV20-1	SPSSGGEQF
TRBJ1-1	TRBV7-9	AAGAEAF
TRBJ1-5	TRBV30	AWSPAGSLGQPQH
TRBJ2-3	TRBV29-1	SGPRAAVTDTQY
TRBJ1-6	TRBV18	ASSPEQASPLH
TRBJ2-5	TRBV5-1	ASRPGQGGETQY
TRBJ1-1	TRBV5-1	ASSGQDPRTEAF
TRBJ1-6	TRBV4-3	ASSQDTQGRNSPLH
TRBJ2-5	TRBV29-1	SVGKLAGGAETQY
TRBJ2-7	TRBV6-6	ASSLGQGTSYEQY
TRBJ2-3	TRBV6-5	ASTVDRLTDTQY
TRBJ1-2	TRBV19	ASSLNRGGYGYT
TRBJ1-5	TRBV2	ASSDRVGNQPQH
TRBJ2-7	TRBV18	ASSPHESGYEQY
TRBJ2-5	TRBV7-2	ASSSRQGQETQY
TRBJ2-7	TRBV19	ASSRSFGVGEQY
TRBJ1-5	TRBV10-3	AISERAAQPQH